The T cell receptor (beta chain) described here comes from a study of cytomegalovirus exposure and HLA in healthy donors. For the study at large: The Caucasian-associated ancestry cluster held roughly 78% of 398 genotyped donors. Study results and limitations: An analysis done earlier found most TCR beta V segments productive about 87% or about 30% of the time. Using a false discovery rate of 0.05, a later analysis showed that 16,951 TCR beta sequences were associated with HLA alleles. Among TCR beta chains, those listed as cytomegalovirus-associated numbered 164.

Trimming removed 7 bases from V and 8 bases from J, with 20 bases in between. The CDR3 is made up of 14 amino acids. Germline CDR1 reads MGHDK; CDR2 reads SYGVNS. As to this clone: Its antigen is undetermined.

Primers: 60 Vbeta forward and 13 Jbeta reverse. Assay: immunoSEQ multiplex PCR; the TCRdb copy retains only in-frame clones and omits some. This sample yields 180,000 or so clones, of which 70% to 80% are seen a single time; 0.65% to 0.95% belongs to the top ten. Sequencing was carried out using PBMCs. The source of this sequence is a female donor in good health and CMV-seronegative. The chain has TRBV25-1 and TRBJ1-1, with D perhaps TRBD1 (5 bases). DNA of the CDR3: TGTGCCAGCACGAGGCAGGGCATGTCAAGCGAAGCTTTCTTT. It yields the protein CASTRQGMSSEAFF.